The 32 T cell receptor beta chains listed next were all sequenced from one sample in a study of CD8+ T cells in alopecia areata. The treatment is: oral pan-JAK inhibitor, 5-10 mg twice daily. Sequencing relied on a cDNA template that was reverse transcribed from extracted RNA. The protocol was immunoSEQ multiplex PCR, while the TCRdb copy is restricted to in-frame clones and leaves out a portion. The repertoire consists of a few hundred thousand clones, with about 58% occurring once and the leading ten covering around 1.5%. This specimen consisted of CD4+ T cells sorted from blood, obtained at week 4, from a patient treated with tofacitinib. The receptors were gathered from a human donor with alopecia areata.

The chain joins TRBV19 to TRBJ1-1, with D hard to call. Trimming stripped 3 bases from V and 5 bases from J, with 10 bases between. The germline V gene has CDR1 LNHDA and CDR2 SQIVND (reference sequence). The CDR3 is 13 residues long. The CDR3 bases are TGTGCCAGTAGTATGCGACGCGGGACTGAAGCTTTCTTT. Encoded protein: CASSMRRGTEAFF.

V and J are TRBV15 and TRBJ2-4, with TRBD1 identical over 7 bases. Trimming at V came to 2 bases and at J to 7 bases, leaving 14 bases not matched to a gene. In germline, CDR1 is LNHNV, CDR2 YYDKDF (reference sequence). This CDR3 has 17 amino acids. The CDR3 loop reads CATSRRLQGRASNIQYF. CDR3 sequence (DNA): TGTGCCACCAGCAGACGATTACAGGGGAGAGCGTCGAACATTCAGTACTTC.

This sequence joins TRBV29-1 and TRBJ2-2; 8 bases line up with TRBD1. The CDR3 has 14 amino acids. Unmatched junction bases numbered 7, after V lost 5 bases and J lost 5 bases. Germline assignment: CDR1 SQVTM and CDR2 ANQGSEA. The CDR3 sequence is CSVRTGIFTGELFF. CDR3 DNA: TGCAGCGTTAGGACAGGGATTTTTACCGGGGAGCTGTTTTTT.

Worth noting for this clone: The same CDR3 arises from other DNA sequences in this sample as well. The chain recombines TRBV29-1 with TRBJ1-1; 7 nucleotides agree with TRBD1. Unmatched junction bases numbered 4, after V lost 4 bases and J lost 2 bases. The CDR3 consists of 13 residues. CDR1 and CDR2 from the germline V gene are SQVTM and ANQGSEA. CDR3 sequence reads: CSVVGQANTEAFF. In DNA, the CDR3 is TGCAGCGTTGTAGGACAGGCAAACACTGAAGCTTTCTTT.

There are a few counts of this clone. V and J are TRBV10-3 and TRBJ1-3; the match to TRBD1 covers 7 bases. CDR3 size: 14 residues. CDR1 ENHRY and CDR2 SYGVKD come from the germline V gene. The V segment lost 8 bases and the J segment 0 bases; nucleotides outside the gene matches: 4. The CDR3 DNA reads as TGTGCCATCGAGGGGGCGCGCTCTGGAAACACCATATATTTT. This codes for CAIEGARSGNTIYF.

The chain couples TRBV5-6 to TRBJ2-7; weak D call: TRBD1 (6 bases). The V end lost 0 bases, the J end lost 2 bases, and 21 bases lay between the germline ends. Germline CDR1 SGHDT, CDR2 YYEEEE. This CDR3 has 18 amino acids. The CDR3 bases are TGTGCCAGCAGCTTGGCCCTAGGACAGACTCACAATACCTACGAGCAGTACTTC. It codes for CASSLALGQTHNTYEQYF. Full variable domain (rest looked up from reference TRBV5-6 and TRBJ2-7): DAGVTQSPTHLIKTRGQQVTLRCSPKSGHDTVSWYQQALGQGPQFIFQYYEEEERQRGNFPDRFSGHQFPNYSSELNVNALLLGDSALYLCASSLALGQTHNTYEQYFGPGTRLTVT.

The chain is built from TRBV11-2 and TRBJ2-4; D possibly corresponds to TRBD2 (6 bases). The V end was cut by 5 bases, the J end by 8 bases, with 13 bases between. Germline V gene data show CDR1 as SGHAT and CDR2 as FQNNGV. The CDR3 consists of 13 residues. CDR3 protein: CASSLLANDIQYF. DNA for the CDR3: TGTGCCAGCAGCCTTCTAGCGAACGACATTCAGTACTTC.

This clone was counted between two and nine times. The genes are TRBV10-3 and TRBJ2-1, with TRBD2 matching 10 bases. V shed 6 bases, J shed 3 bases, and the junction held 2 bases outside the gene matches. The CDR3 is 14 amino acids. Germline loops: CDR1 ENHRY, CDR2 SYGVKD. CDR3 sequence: CAISASGGYNEQFF. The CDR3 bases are TGTGCCATCAGCGCTAGCGGGGGCTACAATGAGCAGTTCTTC.

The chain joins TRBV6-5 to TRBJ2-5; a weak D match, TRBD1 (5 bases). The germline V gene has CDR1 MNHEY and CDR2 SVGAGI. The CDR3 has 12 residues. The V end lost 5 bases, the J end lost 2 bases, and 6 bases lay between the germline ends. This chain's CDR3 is CASSRTQETQYF. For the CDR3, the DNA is TGTGCCAGCAGTCGGACACAAGAGACCCAGTACTTC.

The DNA for the CDR3 is TGCGCCAGCGGGAAGGGGATAGAGACCCAGTACTTC. Its translation is CASGKGIETQYF. The chain recombines TRBV10-2 with TRBJ2-5, with D perhaps matching TRBD1 (5 bases). The V end was cut by 8 bases, the J end by 4 bases, with 11 bases between. Germline CDR1 reads WSHSY; CDR2 reads SAAADI. This CDR3 comprises 12 residues.

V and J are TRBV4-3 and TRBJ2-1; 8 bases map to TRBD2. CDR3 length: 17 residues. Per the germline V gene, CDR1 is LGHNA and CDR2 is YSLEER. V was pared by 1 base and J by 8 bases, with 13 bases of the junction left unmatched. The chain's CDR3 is CASSQATGTSSIDEQFF. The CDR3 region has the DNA TGCGCCAGCAGCCAAGCCACCGGGACTAGTAGTATCGATGAGCAGTTCTTC.

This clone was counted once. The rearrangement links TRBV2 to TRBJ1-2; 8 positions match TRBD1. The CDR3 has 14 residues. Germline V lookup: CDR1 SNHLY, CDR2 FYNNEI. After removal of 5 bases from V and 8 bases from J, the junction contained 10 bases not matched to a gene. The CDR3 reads CASSPDRGGGGYTF. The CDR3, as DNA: TGTGCCAGCAGTCCCGACAGGGGTGGAGGAGGCTACACCTTC.

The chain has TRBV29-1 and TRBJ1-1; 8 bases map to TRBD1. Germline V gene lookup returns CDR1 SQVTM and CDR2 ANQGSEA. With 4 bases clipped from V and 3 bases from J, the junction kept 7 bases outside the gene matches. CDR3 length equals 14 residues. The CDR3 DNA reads TGCAGCGTTGCCCTTCAGGGGGCACACACTGAAGCTTTCTTT. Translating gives CSVALQGAHTEAFF.

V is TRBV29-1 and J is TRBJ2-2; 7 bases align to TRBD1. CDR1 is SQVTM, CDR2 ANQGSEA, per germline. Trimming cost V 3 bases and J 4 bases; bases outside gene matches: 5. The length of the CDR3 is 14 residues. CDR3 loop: CSVDDRAGTGELFF. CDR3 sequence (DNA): TGCAGCGTTGATGACAGGGCGGGCACCGGGGAGCTGTTTTTT.

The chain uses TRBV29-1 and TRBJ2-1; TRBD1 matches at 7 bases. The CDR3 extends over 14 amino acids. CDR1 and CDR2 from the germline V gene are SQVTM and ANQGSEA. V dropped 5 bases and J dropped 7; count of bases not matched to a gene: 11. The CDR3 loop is CSVLDRETLNEQFF. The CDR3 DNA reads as TGCAGCGTTTTAGACAGGGAAACCCTAAATGAGCAGTTCTTC.

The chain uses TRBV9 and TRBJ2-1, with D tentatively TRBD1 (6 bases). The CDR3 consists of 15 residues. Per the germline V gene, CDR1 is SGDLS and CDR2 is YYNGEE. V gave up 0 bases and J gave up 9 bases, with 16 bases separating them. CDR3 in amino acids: CASSVVGSGVGEQFF. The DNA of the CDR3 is TGTGCCAGCAGCGTAGTAGGTTCAGGGGTGGGTGAGCAGTTCTTC.

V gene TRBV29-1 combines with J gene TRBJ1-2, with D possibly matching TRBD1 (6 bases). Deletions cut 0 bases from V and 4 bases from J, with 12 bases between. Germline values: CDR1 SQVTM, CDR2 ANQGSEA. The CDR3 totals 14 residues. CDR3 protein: CSVEDRGAGYGYTF. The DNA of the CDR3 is TGCAGCGTTGAAGATCGGGGGGCTGGCTATGGCTACACCTTC.

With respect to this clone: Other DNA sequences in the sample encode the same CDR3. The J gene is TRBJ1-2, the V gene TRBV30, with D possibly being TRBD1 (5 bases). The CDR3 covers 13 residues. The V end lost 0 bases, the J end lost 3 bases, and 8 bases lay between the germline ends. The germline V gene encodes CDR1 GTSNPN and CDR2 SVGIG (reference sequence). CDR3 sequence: CAWSVRGDYGYTF. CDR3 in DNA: TGTGCCTGGAGTGTACGGGGGGACTATGGCTACACCTTC.

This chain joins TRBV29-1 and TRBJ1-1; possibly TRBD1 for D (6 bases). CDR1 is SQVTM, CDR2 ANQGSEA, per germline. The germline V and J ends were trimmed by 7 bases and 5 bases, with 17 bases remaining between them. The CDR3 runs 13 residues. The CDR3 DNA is TGCAGCGCCGATCCTGGGGGCCGTACTGAAGCTTTCTTT. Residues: CSADPGGRTEAFF.

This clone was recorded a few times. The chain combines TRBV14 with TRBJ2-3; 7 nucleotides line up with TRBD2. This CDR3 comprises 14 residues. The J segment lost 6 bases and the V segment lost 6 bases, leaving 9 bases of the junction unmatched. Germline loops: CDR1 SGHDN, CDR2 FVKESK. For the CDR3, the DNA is TGTGCCAGCAGTCCGACTTGGGAGGGGGATACGCAGTATTTT. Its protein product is CASSPTWEGDTQYF.

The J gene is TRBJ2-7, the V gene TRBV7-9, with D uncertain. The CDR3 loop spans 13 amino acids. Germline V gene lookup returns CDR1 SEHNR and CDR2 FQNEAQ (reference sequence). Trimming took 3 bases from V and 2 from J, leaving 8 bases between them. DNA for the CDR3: TGTGCCAGCAGCTTCCTTGGACCCTACGAGCAGTACTTC. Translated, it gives CASSFLGPYEQYF.

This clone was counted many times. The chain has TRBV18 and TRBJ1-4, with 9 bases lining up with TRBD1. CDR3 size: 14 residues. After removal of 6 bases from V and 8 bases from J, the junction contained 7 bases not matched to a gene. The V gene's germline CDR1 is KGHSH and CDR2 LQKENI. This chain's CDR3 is CASSGGQGKEKLFF. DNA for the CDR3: TGTGCCAGCTCGGGCGGACAGGGGAAGGAAAAACTGTTTTTT.

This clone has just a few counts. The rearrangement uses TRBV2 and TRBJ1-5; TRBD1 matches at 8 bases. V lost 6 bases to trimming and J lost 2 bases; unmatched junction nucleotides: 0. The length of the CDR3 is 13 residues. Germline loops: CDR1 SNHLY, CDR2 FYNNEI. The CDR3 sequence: CASRGQGNQPQHF. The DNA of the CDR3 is TGTGCCAGCAGGGGACAGGGCAATCAGCCCCAGCATTTT.

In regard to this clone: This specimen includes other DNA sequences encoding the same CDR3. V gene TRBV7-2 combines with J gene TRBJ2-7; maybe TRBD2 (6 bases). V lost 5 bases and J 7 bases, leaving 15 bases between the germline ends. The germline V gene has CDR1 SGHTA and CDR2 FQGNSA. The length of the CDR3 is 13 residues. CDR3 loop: CASSPGQAGEQYF. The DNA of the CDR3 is TGTGCCAGCAGCCCAGGTCAGGCGGGGGAGCAGTACTTC.

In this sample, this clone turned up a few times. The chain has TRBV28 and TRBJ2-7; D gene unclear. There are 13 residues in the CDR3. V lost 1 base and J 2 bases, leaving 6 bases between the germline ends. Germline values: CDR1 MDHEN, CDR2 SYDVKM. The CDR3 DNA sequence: TGTGCCAGCAGTTTATTCGGACCCTACGAGCAGTACTTC. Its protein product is CASSLFGPYEQYF.

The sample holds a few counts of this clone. The CDR3: CASSPPRGHEQYF. The CDR3 DNA reads TGTGCCAGCAGCCCCCCGAGGGGACACGAGCAGTACTTC. This rearrangement joins TRBV11-1 to TRBJ2-7; D is perhaps TRBD1 or TRBD2 (5 bases each). V lost 5 bases to trimming and J lost 5 bases, with 13 bases between them. Germline V CDR1 and CDR2: SGHAT, FQDESV (reference sequence). The length of the CDR3 is 13 residues.

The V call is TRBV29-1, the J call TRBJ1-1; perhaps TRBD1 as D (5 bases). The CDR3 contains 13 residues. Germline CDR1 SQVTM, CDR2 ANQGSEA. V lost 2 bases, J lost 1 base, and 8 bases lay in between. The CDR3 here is CSVERQQNTEAFF. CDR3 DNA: TGCAGCGTTGAACGACAGCAGAACACTGAAGCTTTCTTT.

The CDR3 protein is CASSPRGQGGDEQFF. CDR3 bases: TGTGCCAGCTCACCACGGGGACAGGGCGGCGATGAGCAGTTCTTC. The chain carries TRBV18 and TRBJ2-1, with 9 bases fitting TRBD1. Germline loops: CDR1 KGHSH, CDR2 LQKENI. The J segment lost 8 bases and the V segment lost 1 base, leaving 6 bases of the junction unmatched. There are 15 residues in the CDR3.

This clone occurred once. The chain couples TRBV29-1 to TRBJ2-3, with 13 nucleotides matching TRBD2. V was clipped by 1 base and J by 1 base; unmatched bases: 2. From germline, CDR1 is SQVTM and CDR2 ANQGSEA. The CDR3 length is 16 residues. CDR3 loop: CSVEGTSGGRTDTQYF. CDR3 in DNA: TGCAGCGTTGAAGGGACTAGCGGGGGCCGCACAGATACGCAGTATTTT.

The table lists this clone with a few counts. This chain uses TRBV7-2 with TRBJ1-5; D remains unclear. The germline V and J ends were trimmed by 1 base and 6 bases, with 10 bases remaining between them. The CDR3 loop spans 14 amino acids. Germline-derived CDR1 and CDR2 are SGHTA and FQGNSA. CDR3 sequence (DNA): TGTGCCAGCAGCTTAGGTTCGGGGTTTCAGCCCCAGCATTTT. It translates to CASSLGSGFQPQHF.

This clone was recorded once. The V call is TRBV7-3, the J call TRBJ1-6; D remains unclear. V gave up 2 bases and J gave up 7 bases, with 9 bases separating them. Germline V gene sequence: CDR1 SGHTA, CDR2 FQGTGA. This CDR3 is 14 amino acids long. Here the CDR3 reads CASSLGEVNSPLHF. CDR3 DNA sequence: TGTGCCAGCAGCTTAGGGGAGGTGAATTCACCCCTCCACTTT.

The CDR3 nucleotides are TGTGCCAGCAGTTACTCGGGGACTAGCCGTAATGAGCAGTTCTTC. Protein: CASSYSGTSRNEQFF. The chain has TRBV6-5 and TRBJ2-1; 9 nucleotides line up with TRBD2. The germline gives CDR1 MNHEY, CDR2 SVGAGI. With 0 bases clipped from V and 7 bases from J, the junction kept 4 bases outside the gene matches. This CDR3 has 15 amino acids.